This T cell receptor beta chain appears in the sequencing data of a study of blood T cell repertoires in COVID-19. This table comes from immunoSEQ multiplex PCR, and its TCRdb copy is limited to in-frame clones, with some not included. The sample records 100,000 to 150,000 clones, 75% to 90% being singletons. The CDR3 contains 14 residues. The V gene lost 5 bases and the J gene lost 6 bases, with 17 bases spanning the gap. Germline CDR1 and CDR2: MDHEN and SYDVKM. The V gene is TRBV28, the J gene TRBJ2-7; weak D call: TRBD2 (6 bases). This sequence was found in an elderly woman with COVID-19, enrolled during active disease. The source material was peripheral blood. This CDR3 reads CASSPGTAPSEQYF. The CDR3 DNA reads TGTGCCAGCAGTCCCGGGACTGCGCCCTCCGAGCAGTACTTC.